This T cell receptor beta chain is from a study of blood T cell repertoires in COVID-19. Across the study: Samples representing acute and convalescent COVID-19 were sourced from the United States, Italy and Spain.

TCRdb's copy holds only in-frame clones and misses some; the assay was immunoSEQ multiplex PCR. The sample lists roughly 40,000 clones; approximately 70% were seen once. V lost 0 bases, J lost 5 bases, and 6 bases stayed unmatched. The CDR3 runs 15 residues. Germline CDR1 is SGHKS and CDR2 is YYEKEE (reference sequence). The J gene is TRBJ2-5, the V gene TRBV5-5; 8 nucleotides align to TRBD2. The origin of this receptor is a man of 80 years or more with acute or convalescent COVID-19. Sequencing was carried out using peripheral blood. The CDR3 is CASSLAGRGWETQYF. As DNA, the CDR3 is TGTGCCAGCAGCTTGGCCGGGAGGGGCTGGGAGACCCAGTACTTC.